This record looks at one TCR beta chain sequence and its context. In the original workflow: By means of reference gene primer amplification, nucleated cell counts were estimated. Only in-frame clones appear in the TCRdb table, and some are missing; sequencing was by immunoSEQ multiplex PCR. Clone size and V and J calls were adopted from that table, with D and trimming inferred from the DNA. The repertoire includes fewer than 95,000 clones, about 87% of them detected once, and over 0.45% sits in the top ten. Trimming cost V 5 bases and J 4 bases; bases outside gene matches: 7. This CDR3 has 14 residues. The germline CDR1 and CDR2 sequences are SGHRS and YFSETQ. This sample was taken from a study of blood T cell repertoires in COVID-19. The wider study: The United States, Italy and Spain were the sources of the acute and convalescent COVID-19 samples. Nucleic acid was either cDNA or gDNA, and it came from T cells, B-cell-depleted T cells, or PBMCs.

Sequenced input: peripheral blood. This TCR was sampled from a man in his sixties with acute or convalescent COVID-19. The J gene is TRBJ1-1, the V gene TRBV5-1; TRBD1 agrees at 8 bases. DNA of the CDR3: TGCGCCAGCAGACCCGACAGGGGAGTCACTGAAGCTTTCTTT. Translated: CASRPDRGVTEAFF.